Following are 23 T cell receptor beta chains from one sample sequenced in a study of control samples from healthy donors and cancer patients. Clones were read by immunoSEQ multiplex PCR, and TCRdb kept only the in-frame ones, dropping some. The repertoire holds roughly 170,000 clones, with 93% as singletons. Sequenced: blood. Source of these receptors: a woman aged 55-70 years in good health.

The V and J genes are TRBV7-2 and TRBJ1-1, with no clear D. The CDR3 covers 15 residues. Trimming left V 1 base short and J 0 bases short, with 9 bases between. Germline V gene lookup returns CDR1 SGHTA and CDR2 FQGNSA. The CDR3 region has the DNA TGTGCCAGCAGCTTAGTTTGGCAGGTGAACACTGAAGCTTTCTTT. Translation: CASSLVWQVNTEAFF. Together with reference TRBV7-2 and TRBJ1-1, the CDR3 gives the full variable domain: GAGVSQSPSNKVTEKGKDVELRCDPISGHTALYWYRQSLGQGLEFLIYFQGNSAPDKSGLPSDRFSAERTGGSVSTLTIQRTQQEDSAVYLCASSLVWQVNTEAFFGQGTRLTVV.

The rearrangement uses TRBV28 and TRBJ1-2, with no clear D. CDR3 length: 15 residues. V was shortened by 6 bases and J by 0 bases, with 14 bases between the two germline ends. The germline V gene has CDR1 MDHEN and CDR2 SYDVKM. The CDR3 loop is CASSQESGTNYGYTF. As DNA, the CDR3 is TGTGCCAGCAGCCAAGAATCCGGGACTAACTATGGCTACACCTTC.

The chain carries TRBV18 and TRBJ1-4; TRBD1 matches at 9 bases. V dropped 4 bases and J dropped 8; count of bases not matched to a gene: 8. Germline loops: CDR1 KGHSH, CDR2 LQKENI. This CDR3 is 15 amino acids long. The CDR3 sequence: CASSRIQGAGEKLFF. The CDR3 bases are TGTGCCAGCTCACGGATACAGGGGGCGGGAGAAAAACTGTTTTTT. The full variable domain, its missing parts supplied by reference TRBV18 and TRBJ1-4, is NAGVMQNPRHLVRRRGQEARLRCSPMKGHSHVYWYRQLPEEGLKFMVYLQKENIIDESGMPKERFSAEFPKEGPSILRIQQVVRGDSAAYFCASSRIQGAGEKLFFGSGTQLSVL.

This sequence joins TRBV10-3 and TRBJ1-2; possible D gene TRBD1, 5 bases. This CDR3 is built from 12 residues. Germline CDR1 is ENHRY and CDR2 is SYGVKD. Trimming shortened V by 7 bases and J by 3 bases, and 9 bases separated the two germline ends. DNA for the CDR3: TGTGCCATCAAAGGGGATCACTATGGCTACACCTTC. This gives the protein CAIKGDHYGYTF.

This sequence joins TRBV5-4 and TRBJ2-1, with D tentatively TRBD2 (6 bases). The CDR3 has 14 amino acids. V was shortened by 0 bases and J by 3 bases, with 7 bases between the two germline ends. Germline assignment: CDR1 SGHNT and CDR2 YYREEE (reference sequence). CDR3 DNA sequence: TGTGCCAGCAGCTTGGGGGGGGACTACAATGAGCAGTTCTTC. It codes for CASSLGGDYNEQFF.

The CDR3 loop reads CASSPPGATEAFF. The CDR3 DNA is TGTGCCAGCAGTCCCCCAGGGGCCACTGAAGCTTTCTTT. The rearrangement uses TRBV6-5 and TRBJ1-1; D may be TRBD1 (6 bases). The CDR3 contains 13 residues. The ends were cut back, 5 bases at V and 4 bases at J, with 11 bases in the middle. Germline-derived CDR1 and CDR2 are MNHEY and SVGAGI.

The J gene is TRBJ2-1, the V gene TRBV5-1, with 8 bases aligning to TRBD1. V gave up 2 bases and J gave up 4 bases; unmatched junction bases: 20. Germline V gives CDR1 SGHRS, CDR2 YFSETQ. This CDR3 spans 20 amino acids. CDR3 sequence: CASSFRGLWDRRPTYNEQFF. The CDR3 DNA reads as TGCGCCAGCAGCTTTAGGGGATTGTGGGACAGGAGACCTACGTACAATGAGCAGTTCTTC.

The chain is built from TRBV7-8 and TRBJ2-1; a weak D match, TRBD1 (5 bases). Germline CDR1 reads SGHVS; CDR2 reads FQNEAQ. This CDR3 has 20 residues. The V end was cut by 3 bases, the J end by 6 bases, with 30 bases between. The CDR3 coding sequence is TGTGCCAGCAGCTTCAGGGCGGATGACGGCGGTAGGTCCCATATCAATGAGCAGTTCTTC. This codes for CASSFRADDGGRSHINEQFF.

The chain employs TRBV20-1 and TRBJ1-5; D ambiguous. The V gene's germline CDR1 is DFQATT and CDR2 SNEGSKA (reference sequence). The CDR3 is 12 amino acids. The V gene lost 3 bases and the J gene lost 4 bases, with 7 bases spanning the gap. The CDR3 DNA reads as TGCAGTGCTAGTCCGGGAAATCAGCCCCAGCATTTT. It yields the protein CSASPGNQPQHF.

The chain uses TRBV7-9 and TRBJ1-1; D is undetermined. Between the trimmed V and J ends, which lost 3 bases and 0 bases, there was a span of 5 bases. CDR1 is SEHNR, CDR2 FQNEAQ, per germline (reference sequence). This CDR3 region has 13 residues. CDR3 nucleotide sequence: TGTGCCAGCAGCTTTGAGTTGAACACTGAAGCTTTCTTT. As protein: CASSFELNTEAFF. Using reference TRBV7-9 and TRBJ1-1 for the parts outside the CDR3, the full variable domain is DTGVSQNPRHKITKRGQNVTFRCDPISEHNRLYWYRQTLGQGPEFLTYFQNEAQLEKSRLLSDRFSAERPKGSFSTLEIQRTEQGDSAMYLCASSFELNTEAFFGQGTRLTVV.

The V gene is TRBV18, the J gene TRBJ2-5; no clear D gene. This CDR3 region has 14 residues. V lost 2 bases and J 2 bases, leaving 9 bases between the germline ends. Germline-derived CDR1 and CDR2 are KGHSH and LQKENI. DNA for the CDR3: TGTGCCAGCTCACCAGGGTCCGGGCAAGAGACCCAGTACTTC. Protein product: CASSPGSGQETQYF.

The rearrangement joins TRBV7-2 to TRBJ1-4; TRBD1 might be the D (5 bases). V was trimmed by 5 bases and J by 10 bases, leaving 20 bases between them. The CDR3 sequence is 15 residues long. The germline gives CDR1 SGHTA, CDR2 FQGNSA. The DNA for the CDR3 is TGTGCCAGCAGCGAAGACCGGGACGCGGTGAGAAAACTGTTTTTT. Translating gives CASSEDRDAVRKLFF. The entire variable domain, with the rest obtained from reference TRBV7-2 and TRBJ1-4, is as follows: GAGVSQSPSNKVTEKGKDVELRCDPISGHTALYWYRQSLGQGLEFLIYFQGNSAPDKSGLPSDRFSAERTGGSVSTLTIQRTQQEDSAVYLCASSEDRDAVRKLFFGSGTQLSVL.

V gene TRBV30 combines with J gene TRBJ2-3; TRBD2 is a possible D gene (6 bases). Trimming cost V 0 bases and J 4 bases, with 11 bases left between them. This CDR3 contains 14 residues. CDR1 GTSNPN and CDR2 SVGIG come from the germline V gene (reference sequence). The CDR3 here is CAWSVGGSADTQYF. The CDR3 DNA reads as TGTGCCTGGAGTGTCGGGGGATCCGCAGATACGCAGTATTTT.

This clone was counted once. The rearrangement links TRBV9 to TRBJ2-5; the match to TRBD1 covers 12 bases. CDR3 size: 16 residues. Unmatched junction bases numbered 8, after V lost 4 bases and J lost 4 bases. CDR1 is SGDLS and CDR2 is YYNGEE in the germline V gene. CDR3 amino acids: CASSQGGTGGAETQYF. CDR3 DNA: TGTGCCAGCAGCCAGGGGGGGACAGGGGGCGCAGAGACCCAGTACTTC. The full variable domain, completed using reference TRBV9 and TRBJ2-5, is DSGVTQTPKHLITATGQRVTLRCSPRSGDLSVYWYQQSLDQGLQFLIQYYNGEERAKGNILERFSAQQFPDLHSELNLSSLELGDSALYFCASSQGGTGGAETQYFGPGTRLLVL.

This chain uses TRBV18 with TRBJ2-1; D assignment may be TRBD1 or TRBD2 (5 bases each). Germline values: CDR1 KGHSH, CDR2 LQKENI. V was pared by 5 bases and J by 9 bases, with 20 bases between. CDR3 length: 15 amino acids. The CDR3 DNA reads TGTGCCAGCTCAGGGGACCTCCCCCAACTGGCTGAGCAGTTCTTC. Its translation is CASSGDLPQLAEQFF.

The rearrangement joins TRBV27 to TRBJ1-5; the D is unclear. This CDR3 is 17 amino acids long. The V end lost 3 bases, the J end lost 0 bases, and 15 bases lay between the germline ends. Germline V CDR1 and CDR2: MNHEY, SMNVEV (reference sequence). The CDR3 is CASSFAPGPYSNQPQHF. The CDR3 DNA follows: TGTGCCAGCAGTTTTGCCCCAGGACCCTATAGCAATCAGCCCCAGCATTTT.

V usage is TRBV30 and J usage is TRBJ2-2, with D hard to call. Germline V CDR1 and CDR2: GTSNPN, SVGIG (reference sequence). The CDR3 covers 14 residues. V dropped 3 bases and J dropped 3 bases, with 11 bases sitting between them. The CDR3 reads CAWRHLTHTGELFF. The CDR3 DNA reads TGTGCCTGGAGACACTTGACTCACACCGGGGAGCTGTTTTTT.

This clone is a singleton in its sample. The chain couples TRBV2 to TRBJ1-1, with D tentatively TRBD1 (5 bases). Germline V gene lookup returns CDR1 SNHLY and CDR2 FYNNEI. V was trimmed by 0 bases and J by 4 bases, leaving 6 bases between them. CDR3 length equals 13 residues. The CDR3 loop is CASSEAGTTEAFF. The CDR3 DNA reads TGTGCCAGCAGTGAAGCAGGGACCACTGAAGCTTTCTTT.

This chain connects TRBV11-2 to TRBJ2-5; the D is unclear. V lost 4 bases and J 4 bases, leaving 13 bases between the germline ends. Germline V gene data show CDR1 as SGHAT and CDR2 as FQNNGV. This CDR3 contains 14 residues. The CDR3 loop is CASSSYFQGETQYF. The CDR3 DNA is TGTGCCAGCAGCTCTTACTTTCAAGGAGAGACCCAGTACTTC.

This chain links TRBV3-1 (or the pseudogene TRBV3-2) with TRBJ1-1; D unresolved. Germline V gene lookup returns CDR1 LGHDT and CDR2 YNNKEL (reference sequence). Trimming removed 2 bases from V and 4 bases from J, with 11 bases in between. The CDR3 is made up of 14 amino acids. CDR3 DNA: TGTGCCAGCAGCCAACAGGCCCGGGGCACTGAAGCTTTCTTT. It encodes CASSQQARGTEAFF.

This chain uses TRBV7-2 with TRBJ2-1; 7 nucleotides match TRBD1. The CDR3 spans 15 residues. J was trimmed by 4 bases and V by 4 bases; bases with no gene match: 7. The germline CDR1 and CDR2 sequences are SGHTA and FQGNSA. CDR3 protein: CASSSKGARYNEQFF. The DNA for the CDR3 is TGTGCCAGCAGCTCGAAGGGGGCTCGTTACAATGAGCAGTTCTTC.

The chain has TRBV7-3 and TRBJ1-1; weak D call: TRBD1 (5 bases). Germline V CDR1 and CDR2: SGHTA, FQGTGA. CDR3 length equals 13 residues. The ends were cut back, 4 bases at V and 5 bases at J, with 11 bases in the middle. Written as DNA, the CDR3 is TGTGCCAGCAGCTCGCAGGGTAGGACTGAAGCTTTCTTT. Translating it yields CASSSQGRTEAFF.

The J gene is TRBJ2-1, the V gene TRBV5-6; TRBD2 agrees at 9 bases. The CDR3 runs to 18 residues. Germline V gene sequence: CDR1 SGHDT, CDR2 YYEEEE. V shed 5 bases, J shed 3 bases, and the junction held 15 bases outside the gene matches. In nucleotides, the CDR3 is TGTGCCAGCAGTTCCCTGGGAGTAGCGGGGGTTTTCTACAATGAGCAGTTCTTC. This sequence encodes CASSSLGVAGVFYNEQFF.